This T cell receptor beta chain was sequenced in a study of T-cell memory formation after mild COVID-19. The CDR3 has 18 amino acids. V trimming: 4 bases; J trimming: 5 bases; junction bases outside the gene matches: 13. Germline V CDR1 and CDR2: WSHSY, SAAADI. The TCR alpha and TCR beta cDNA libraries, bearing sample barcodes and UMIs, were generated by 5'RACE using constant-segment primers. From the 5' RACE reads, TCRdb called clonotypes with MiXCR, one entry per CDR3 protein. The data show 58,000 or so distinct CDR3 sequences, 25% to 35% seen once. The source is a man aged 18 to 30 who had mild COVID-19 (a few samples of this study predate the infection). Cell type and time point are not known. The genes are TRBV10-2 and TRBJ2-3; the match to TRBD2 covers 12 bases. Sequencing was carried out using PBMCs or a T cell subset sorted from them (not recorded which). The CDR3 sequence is CASSVASGGAVVVDTQYF. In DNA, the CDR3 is TGCGCCAGCAGTGTTGCTAGCGGGGGGGCAGTAGTAGTAGATACGCAGTATTTT.